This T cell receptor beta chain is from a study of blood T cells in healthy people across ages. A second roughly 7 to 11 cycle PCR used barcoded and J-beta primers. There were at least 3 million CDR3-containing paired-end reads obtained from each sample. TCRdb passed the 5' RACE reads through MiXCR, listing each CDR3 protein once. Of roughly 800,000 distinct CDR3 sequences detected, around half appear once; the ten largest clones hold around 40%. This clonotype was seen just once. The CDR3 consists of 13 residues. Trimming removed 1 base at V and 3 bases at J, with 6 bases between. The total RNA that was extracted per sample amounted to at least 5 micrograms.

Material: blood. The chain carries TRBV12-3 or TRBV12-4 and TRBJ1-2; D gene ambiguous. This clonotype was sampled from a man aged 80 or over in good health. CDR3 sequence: CASSLGADYGYTF. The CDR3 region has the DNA TGTGCCAGCAGTTTAGGGGCGGACTATGGCTACACCTTC.